The T cell receptor (beta chain) under discussion was sequenced for a study of shared clonotypes between healthy human individuals. Naive CD8 populations comprised CD45RO-negative cells positively selected for CCR7, excluding terminally differentiated effector memory CD45RA+ cells. Method: immunoSEQ multiplex PCR; TCRdb's copy keeps in-frame clones and lacks some. Of over 2,000,000 clones in the sample, over 85% were seen once. This clone appeared a few times. The CDR3 is 14 residues long. The germline CDR1 and CDR2 sequences are MDHEN and SYDVKM. The V end lost 3 bases, the J end lost 5 bases, and 13 bases lay between the germline ends.

Sequencing was performed on naive CD8+ T cells from PBMCs. The V and J genes are TRBV28 and TRBJ1-1; a weak D match, TRBD1 (5 bases). The TCR was taken from a man aged 18 to 29 in good health. Some clones in this sample may be carry-over from other donors' samples. CDR3 in amino acids: CASSLDIRRTEAFF. Written as DNA, the CDR3 is TGTGCCAGCAGTTTGGACATCCGAAGGACTGAAGCTTTCTTT. Using reference TRBV28 and TRBJ1-1 for the parts outside the CDR3, the full variable domain is DVKVTQSSRYLVKRTGEKVFLECVQDMDHENMFWYRQDPGLGLRLIYFSYDVKMKEKGDIPEGYSVSREKKERFSLILESASTNQTSMYLCASSLDIRRTEAFFGQGTRLTVV.